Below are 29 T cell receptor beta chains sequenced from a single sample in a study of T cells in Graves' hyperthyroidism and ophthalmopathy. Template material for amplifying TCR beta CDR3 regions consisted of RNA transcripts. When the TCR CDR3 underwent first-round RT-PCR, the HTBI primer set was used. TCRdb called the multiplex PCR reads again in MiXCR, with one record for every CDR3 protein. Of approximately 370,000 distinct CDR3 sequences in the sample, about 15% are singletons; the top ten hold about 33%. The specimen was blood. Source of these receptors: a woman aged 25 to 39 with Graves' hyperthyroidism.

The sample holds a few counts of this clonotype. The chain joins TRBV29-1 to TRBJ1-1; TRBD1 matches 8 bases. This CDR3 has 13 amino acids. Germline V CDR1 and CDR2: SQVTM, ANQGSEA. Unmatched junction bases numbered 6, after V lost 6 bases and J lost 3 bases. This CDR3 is CSVAGGGHTEAFF. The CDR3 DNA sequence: TGCAGCGTCGCAGGGGGCGGGCACACTGAAGCTTTCTTT.

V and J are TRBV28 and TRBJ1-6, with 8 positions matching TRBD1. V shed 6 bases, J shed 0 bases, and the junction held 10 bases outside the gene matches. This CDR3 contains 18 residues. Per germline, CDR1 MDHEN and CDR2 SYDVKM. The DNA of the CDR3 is TGTGCCAGCAGCTCCGGACAGGGCGGAGGCTCCTATAATTCACCCCTCCACTTT. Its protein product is CASSSGQGGGSYNSPLHF.

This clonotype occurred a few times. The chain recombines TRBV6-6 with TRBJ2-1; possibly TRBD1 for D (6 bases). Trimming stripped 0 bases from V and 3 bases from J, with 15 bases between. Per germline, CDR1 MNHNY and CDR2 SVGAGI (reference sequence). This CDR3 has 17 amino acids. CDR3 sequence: CASSYSGPAGVYNEQFF. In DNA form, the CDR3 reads TGTGCCAGCAGTTACTCGGGCCCGGCAGGGGTCTACAATGAGCAGTTCTTC.

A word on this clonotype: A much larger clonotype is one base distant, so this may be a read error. This chain's CDR3 is CVSSLPPPGDTQYF. The CDR3 DNA follows: TGTGTCAGCAGTTTACCTCCCCCGGGGGATACGCAGTATTTT. This chain uses TRBV27 with TRBJ2-3, with TRBD2 as a possible D gene (5 bases). There are 14 residues in the CDR3. Germline V gives CDR1 MNHEY, CDR2 SMNVEV (reference sequence).

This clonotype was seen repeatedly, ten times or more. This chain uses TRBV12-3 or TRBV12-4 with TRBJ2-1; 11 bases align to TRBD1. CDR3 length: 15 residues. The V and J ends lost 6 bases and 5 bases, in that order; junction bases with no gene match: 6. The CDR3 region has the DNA TGTGCCAGCAGCCGGACAGGGGGCGTAAACAATGAGCAGTTCTTC. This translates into CASSRTGGVNNEQFF.

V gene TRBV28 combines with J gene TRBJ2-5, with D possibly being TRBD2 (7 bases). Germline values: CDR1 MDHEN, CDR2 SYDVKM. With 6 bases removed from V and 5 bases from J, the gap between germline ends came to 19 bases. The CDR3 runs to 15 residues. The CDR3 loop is CASRGGGGLFETQYF. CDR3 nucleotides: TGTGCCAGCAGAGGGGGGGGGGGGTTATTTGAGACCCAGTACTTC. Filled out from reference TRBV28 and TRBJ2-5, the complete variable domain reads DVKVTQSSRYLVKRTGEKVFLECVQDMDHENMFWYRQDPGLGLRLIYFSYDVKMKEKGDIPEGYSVSREKKERFSLILESASTNQTSMYLCASRGGGGLFETQYFGPGTRLLVL.

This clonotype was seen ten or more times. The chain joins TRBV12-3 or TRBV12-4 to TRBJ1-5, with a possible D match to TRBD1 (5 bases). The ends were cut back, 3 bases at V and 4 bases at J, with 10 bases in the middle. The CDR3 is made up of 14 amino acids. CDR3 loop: CASSFRAGNQPQHF. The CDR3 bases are TGTGCCAGCAGTTTTAGGGCAGGGAATCAGCCCCAGCATTTT.

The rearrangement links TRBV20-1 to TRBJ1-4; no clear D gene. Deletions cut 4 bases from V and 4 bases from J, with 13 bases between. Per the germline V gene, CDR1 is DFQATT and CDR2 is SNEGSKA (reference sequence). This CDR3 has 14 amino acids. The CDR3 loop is CSANLGPYNEKLFF. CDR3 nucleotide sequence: TGCAGTGCTAACCTCGGGCCCTATAATGAAAAACTGTTTTTT.

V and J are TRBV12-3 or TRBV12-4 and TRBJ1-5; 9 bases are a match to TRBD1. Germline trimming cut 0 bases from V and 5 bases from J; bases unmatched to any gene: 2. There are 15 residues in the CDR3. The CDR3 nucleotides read TGTGCCAGCAGTTTAGCGGGACAGGGCCATCAGCCCCAGCATTTT. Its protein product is CASSLAGQGHQPQHF.

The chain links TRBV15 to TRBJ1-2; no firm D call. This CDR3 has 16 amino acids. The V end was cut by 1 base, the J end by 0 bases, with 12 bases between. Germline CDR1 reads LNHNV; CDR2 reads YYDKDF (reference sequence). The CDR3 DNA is TGTGCCACCAGCAGAGGAAGGCAGAGTTCTAACTATGGCTACACCTTC. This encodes CATSRGRQSSNYGYTF.

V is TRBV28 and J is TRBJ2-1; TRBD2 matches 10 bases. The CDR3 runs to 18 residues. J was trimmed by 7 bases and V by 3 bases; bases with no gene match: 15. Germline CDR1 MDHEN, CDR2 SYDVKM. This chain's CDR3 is CASSFPQYLAGVRNEQFF. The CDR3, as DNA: TGTGCCAGCAGTTTCCCGCAGTACCTAGCGGGAGTCCGGAATGAGCAGTTCTTC.

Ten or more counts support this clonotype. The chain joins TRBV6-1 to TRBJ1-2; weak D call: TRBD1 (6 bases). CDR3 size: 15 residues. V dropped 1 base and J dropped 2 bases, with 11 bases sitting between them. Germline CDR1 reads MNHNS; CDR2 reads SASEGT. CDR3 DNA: TGTGCCAGCAGTGAAGTAGGGGGAACCAACTATGGCTACACCTTC. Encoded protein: CASSEVGGTNYGYTF.

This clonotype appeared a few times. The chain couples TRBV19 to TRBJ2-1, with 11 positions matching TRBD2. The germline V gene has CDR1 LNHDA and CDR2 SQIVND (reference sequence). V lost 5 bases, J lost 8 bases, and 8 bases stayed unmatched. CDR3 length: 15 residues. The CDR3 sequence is CASSVTSGAGDEQFF. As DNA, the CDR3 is TGTGCCAGTAGTGTGACTAGCGGGGCCGGGGATGAGCAGTTCTTC.

CDR3 loop: CASSSLQGGNQPQHF. The CDR3 coding sequence is TGTGCCAGCAGTTCACTCCAGGGGGGAAATCAGCCCCAGCATTTT. The chain recombines TRBV27 with TRBJ1-5; the match to TRBD1 covers 7 bases. The germline CDR1 and CDR2 sequences are MNHEY and SMNVEV (reference sequence). The CDR3 has 15 residues. With V trimmed by 4 bases and J by 4 bases, 7 bases remained unmatched.

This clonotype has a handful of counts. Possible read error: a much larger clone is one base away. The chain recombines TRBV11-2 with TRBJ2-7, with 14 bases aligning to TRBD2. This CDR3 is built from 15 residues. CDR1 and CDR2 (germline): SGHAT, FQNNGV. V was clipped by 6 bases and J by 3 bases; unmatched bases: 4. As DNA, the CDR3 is TGTGCCAGCAGGGGACTAGCGGGAGCAGGCTACGAGCAGTACTTC. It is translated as CASRGLAGAGYEQYF.

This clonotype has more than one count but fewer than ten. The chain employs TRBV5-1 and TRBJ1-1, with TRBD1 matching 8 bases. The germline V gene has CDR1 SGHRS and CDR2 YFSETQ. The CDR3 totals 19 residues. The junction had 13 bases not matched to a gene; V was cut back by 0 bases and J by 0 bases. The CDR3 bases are TGCGCCAGCAGCTTGGAGAGGGGGACAGGACTTCTCATGAACACTGAAGCTTTCTTT. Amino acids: CASSLERGTGLLMNTEAFF.

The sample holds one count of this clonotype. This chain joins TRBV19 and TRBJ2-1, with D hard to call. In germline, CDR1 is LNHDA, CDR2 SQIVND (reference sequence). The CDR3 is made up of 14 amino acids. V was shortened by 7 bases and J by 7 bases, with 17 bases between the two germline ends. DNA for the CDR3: TGTGCCAGTATGGTTTCGGTGCACCAGAATGAGCAGTTCTTC. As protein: CASMVSVHQNEQFF.

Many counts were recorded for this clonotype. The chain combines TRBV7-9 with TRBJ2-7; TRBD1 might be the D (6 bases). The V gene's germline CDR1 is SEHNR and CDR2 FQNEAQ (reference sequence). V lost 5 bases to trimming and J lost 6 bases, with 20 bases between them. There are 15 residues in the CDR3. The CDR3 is CASSPQGWALVEQYF. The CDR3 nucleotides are TGTGCCAGCAGCCCACAGGGATGGGCCCTGGTCGAGCAGTACTTC.

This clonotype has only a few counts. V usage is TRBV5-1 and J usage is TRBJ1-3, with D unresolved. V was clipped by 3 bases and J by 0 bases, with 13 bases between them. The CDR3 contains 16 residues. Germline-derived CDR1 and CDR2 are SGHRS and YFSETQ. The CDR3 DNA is TGCGCCAGCAGCTCGGCGGACGGGAGCTCTGGAAACACCATATATTTT. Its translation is CASSSADGSSGNTIYF.

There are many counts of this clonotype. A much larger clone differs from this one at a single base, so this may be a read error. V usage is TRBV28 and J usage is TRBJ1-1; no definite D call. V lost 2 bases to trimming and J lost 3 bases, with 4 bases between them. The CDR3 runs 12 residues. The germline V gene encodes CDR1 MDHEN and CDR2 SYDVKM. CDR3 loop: CASSLRDTEAFF. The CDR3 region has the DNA TGTGCCAGCAGTTTAAGGGACACTGAAGCTTTCTTT.

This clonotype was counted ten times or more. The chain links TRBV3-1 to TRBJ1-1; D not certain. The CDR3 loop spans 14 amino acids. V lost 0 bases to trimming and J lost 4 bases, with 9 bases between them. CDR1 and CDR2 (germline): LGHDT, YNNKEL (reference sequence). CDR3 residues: CASSQDGVSTEAFF. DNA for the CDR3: TGTGCCAGCAGCCAAGATGGGGTTAGCACTGAAGCTTTCTTT.

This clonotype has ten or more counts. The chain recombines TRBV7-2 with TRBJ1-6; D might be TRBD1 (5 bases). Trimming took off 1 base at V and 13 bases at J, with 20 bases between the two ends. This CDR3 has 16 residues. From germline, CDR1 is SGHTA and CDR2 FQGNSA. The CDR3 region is CASSLVQGPLGIPLHF. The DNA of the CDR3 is TGTGCCAGCAGCTTAGTTCAGGGACCCCTTGGTATCCCCCTCCACTTT.

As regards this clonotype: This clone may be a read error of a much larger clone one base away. The chain's CDR3 is CACSSGLAGVRTDTQYF. As DNA, the CDR3 is TGTGCCTGCAGCTCCGGACTAGCGGGAGTACGCACAGATACGCAGTATTTT. This chain joins TRBV11-3 and TRBJ2-3; 13 nucleotides match TRBD2. Germline V gene sequence: CDR1 SGHNT, CDR2 YENEEA. The CDR3 sequence is 17 residues long.

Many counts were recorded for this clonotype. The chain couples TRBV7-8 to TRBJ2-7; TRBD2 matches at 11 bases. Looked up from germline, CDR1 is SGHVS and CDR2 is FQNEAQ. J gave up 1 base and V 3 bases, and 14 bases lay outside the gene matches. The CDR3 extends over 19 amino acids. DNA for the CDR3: TGTGCCAGCAGCTTTGGGTCGACTAGCGGGACTACTGGGTCCTACGAGCAGTACTTC. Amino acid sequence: CASSFGSTSGTTGSYEQYF.

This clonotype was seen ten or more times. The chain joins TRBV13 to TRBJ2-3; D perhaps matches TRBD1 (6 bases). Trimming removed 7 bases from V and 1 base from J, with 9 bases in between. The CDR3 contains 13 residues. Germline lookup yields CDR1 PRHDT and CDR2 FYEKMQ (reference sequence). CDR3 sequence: CASNRQGTDTQYF. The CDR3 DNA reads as TGTGCCAGCAATCGACAGGGCACAGATACGCAGTATTTT.

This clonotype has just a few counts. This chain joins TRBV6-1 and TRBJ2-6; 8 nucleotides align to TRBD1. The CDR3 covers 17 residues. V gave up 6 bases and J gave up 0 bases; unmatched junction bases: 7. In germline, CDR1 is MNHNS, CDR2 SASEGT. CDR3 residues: CASRTDRVSSGANVLTF. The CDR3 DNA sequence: TGTGCCAGCAGGACGGACAGGGTTTCCTCTGGGGCCAACGTCCTGACTTTC.

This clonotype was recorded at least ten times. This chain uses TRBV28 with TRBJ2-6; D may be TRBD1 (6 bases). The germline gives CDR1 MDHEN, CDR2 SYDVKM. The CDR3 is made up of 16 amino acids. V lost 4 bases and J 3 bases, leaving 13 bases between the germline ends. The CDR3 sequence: CASSWAGANGANVLTF. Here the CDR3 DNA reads TGTGCCAGCAGTTGGGCAGGGGCTAATGGGGCCAACGTCCTGACTTTC.

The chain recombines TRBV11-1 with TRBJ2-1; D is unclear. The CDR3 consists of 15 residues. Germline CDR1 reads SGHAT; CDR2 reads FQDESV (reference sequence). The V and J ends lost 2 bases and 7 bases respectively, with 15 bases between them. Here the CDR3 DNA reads TGTGCCAGCAGCTTAATCGTACGTAGCAGGAATGAGCAGTTCTTC. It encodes CASSLIVRSRNEQFF.

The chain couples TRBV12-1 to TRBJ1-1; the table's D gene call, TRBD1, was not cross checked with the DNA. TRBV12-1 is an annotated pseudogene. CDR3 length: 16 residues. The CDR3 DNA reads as TGTGCCAGCAGCTTCCGGGACAGGGTTAAAGGCACTGAAGCTTTCTTT. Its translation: CASSFRDRVKGTEAFF.